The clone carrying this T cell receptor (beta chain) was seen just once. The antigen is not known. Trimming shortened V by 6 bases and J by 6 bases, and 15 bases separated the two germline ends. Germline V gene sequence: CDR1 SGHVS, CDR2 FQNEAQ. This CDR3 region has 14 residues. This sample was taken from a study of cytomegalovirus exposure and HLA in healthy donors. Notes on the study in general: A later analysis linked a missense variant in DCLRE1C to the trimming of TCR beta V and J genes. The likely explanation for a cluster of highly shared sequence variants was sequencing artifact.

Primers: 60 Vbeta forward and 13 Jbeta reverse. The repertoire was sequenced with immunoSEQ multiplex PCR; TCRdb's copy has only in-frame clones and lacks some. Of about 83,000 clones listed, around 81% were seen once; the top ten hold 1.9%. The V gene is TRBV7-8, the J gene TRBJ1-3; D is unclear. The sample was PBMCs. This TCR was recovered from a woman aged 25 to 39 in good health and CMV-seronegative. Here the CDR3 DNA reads TGTGCCAGCAGGTCCTCCGGCAGGTTAAACACCATATATTTT. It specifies CASRSSGRLNTIYF.